These 31 T cell receptor beta chains were all obtained from the same sample, sequenced in a study of cytomegalovirus exposure and HLA in healthy donors. Sequencing was performed with immunoSEQ multiplex PCR; in TCRdb, only in-frame clones are kept and a portion is missing. The sample has roughly 150,000 clones, roughly nine tenths seen once. Sequenced: PBMCs. The receptors originated from a woman aged 18 to 35 in good health and CMV-seropositive.

The CDR3: CASSGTGRTGELFF. In DNA form, the CDR3 reads TGTGCCAGTAGTGGGACAGGAAGAACCGGGGAGCTGTTTTTT. The rearrangement uses TRBV19 and TRBJ2-2, with 8 bases fitting TRBD1. The CDR3 runs 14 residues. CDR1 and CDR2 from the germline V gene are LNHDA and SQIVND (reference sequence). The J segment lost 5 bases and the V segment lost 5 bases, leaving 4 bases of the junction unmatched.

J is TRBJ2-3 and V is TRBV29-1; 9 bases fit TRBD1. CDR3 length: 13 residues. Germline V CDR1 and CDR2: SQVTM, ANQGSEA. V lost 7 bases to trimming and J lost 1 base; unmatched junction nucleotides: 3. CDR3: CSADRGGTDTQYF. CDR3 coding DNA: TGCAGCGCGGACAGGGGTGGCACAGATACGCAGTATTTT.

V is TRBV4-1 and J is TRBJ2-2, with D possibly TRBD2 on 5 matching bases. Per the germline V gene, CDR1 is MGHRA and CDR2 is YSYEKL. The V end was cut by 4 bases, the J end by 4 bases, with 16 bases between. The CDR3 is 16 amino acids. The CDR3 loop reads CASSPGGGGGTGELFF. CDR3 bases: TGCGCCAGCAGCCCCGGTGGAGGAGGAGGCACCGGGGAGCTGTTTTTT.

This clone was counted a single time. The chain couples TRBV11-2 to TRBJ2-1, with no clear D. CDR1 is SGHAT and CDR2 is FQNNGV in the germline V gene. The CDR3 spans 14 residues. V was clipped by 1 base and J by 1 base, with 5 bases between them. CDR3 residues: CASSLGLSYNEQFF. CDR3 nucleotides: TGTGCCAGCAGCTTAGGACTTTCCTACAATGAGCAGTTCTTC. Variable domain in full (rest from reference TRBV11-2 and TRBJ2-1): EAGVAQSPRYKIIEKRQSVAFWCNPISGHATLYWYQQILGQGPKLLIQFQNNGVVDDSQLPKDRFSAERLKGVDSTLKIQPAKLEDSAVYLCASSLGLSYNEQFFGPGTRLTVL.

J is TRBJ2-7 and V is TRBV11-1, with no clear D. This CDR3 spans 12 amino acids. V lost 5 bases and J lost 7, with 12 bases in between. The germline V gene has CDR1 SGHAT and CDR2 FQDESV (reference sequence). The chain's CDR3 is CASSIVSREQYF. CDR3 in DNA: TGTGCCAGCAGCATTGTCTCCCGGGAGCAGTACTTC.

This clone occurred a few times. V is TRBV15 and J is TRBJ1-5; a possible D gene is TRBD1 (5 bases). V lost 1 base and J 3 bases, leaving 10 bases between the germline ends. Germline CDR1 LNHNV, CDR2 YYDKDF (reference sequence). The CDR3 is made up of 15 amino acids. CDR3 DNA: TGTGCCACCAGCAGAGCCGACAGATCCAATCAGCCCCAGCATTTT. The encoded protein is CATSRADRSNQPQHF.

The J gene is TRBJ2-7, the V gene TRBV5-1, with 8 positions matching TRBD2. Germline V lookup: CDR1 SGHRS, CDR2 YFSETQ. With V trimmed by 6 bases and J by 6 bases, 14 bases remained unmatched. CDR3 size: 15 residues. The CDR3 coding sequence is TGCGCCAGCAACGGAGGTGGCGGGAGGCCTATCGAGCAGTACTTC. It encodes CASNGGGGRPIEQYF.

For the CDR3, the DNA is TGTGCCAGTAGTATGGGGGGACAGCCGATTTACGAGCAGTACTTC. Protein product: CASSMGGQPIYEQYF. V is TRBV19 and J is TRBJ2-7, with D possibly matching TRBD1 (7 bases). Germline loops: CDR1 LNHDA, CDR2 SQIVND (reference sequence). The V end lost 3 bases, the J end lost 4 bases, and 16 bases lay between the germline ends. The length of the CDR3 is 15 residues. Variable domain in full (rest from reference TRBV19 and TRBJ2-7): DGGITQSPKYLFRKEGQNVTLSCEQNLNHDAMYWYRQDPGQGLRLIYYSQIVNDFQKGDIAEGYSVSREKKESFPLTVTSAQKNPTAFYLCASSMGGQPIYEQYFGPGTRLTVT.

This rearrangement joins TRBV5-5 to TRBJ2-3; 12 bases match TRBD2. This CDR3 contains 16 residues. Trimming took 4 bases from V and 3 from J; bases not matched to a gene: 6. Germline V gives CDR1 SGHKS, CDR2 YYEKEE (reference sequence). The CDR3 nucleotides read TGTGCCAGCAGCCCGAAGACTAGCGGGAGAACAGATACGCAGTATTTT. Protein: CASSPKTSGRTDTQYF.

The gene calls are TRBV28 and TRBJ2-3; 9 nucleotides align to TRBD2. The CDR3 length is 17 residues. CDR1 MDHEN and CDR2 SYDVKM come from the germline V gene. Trimming removed 2 bases from V and 2 bases from J; junction bases left unmatched: 8. CDR3 protein: CASSLGLAGQSTDTQYF. The CDR3 DNA is TGTGCCAGCAGTTTAGGGCTAGCGGGACAATCCACAGATACGCAGTATTTT.

The chain carries TRBV28 and TRBJ1-3; 8 bases fit TRBD1. Losses at the gene ends were 1 base for V and 5 bases for J; bases not matched to a gene: 7. The CDR3 contains 16 residues. From germline, CDR1 is MDHEN and CDR2 SYDVKM. This chain's CDR3 is CASSLFQGAIRNTIYF. CDR3 coding DNA: TGTGCCAGCAGTTTATTCCAGGGGGCGATAAGAAACACCATATATTTT.

The rearrangement links TRBV5-1 to TRBJ2-7, with 7 bases matching TRBD2. V gave up 0 bases and J gave up 2 bases; unmatched junction bases: 8. The CDR3 has 16 residues. Germline V gene data show CDR1 as SGHRS and CDR2 as YFSETQ. CDR3 loop: CASSLVKRDPPYEQYF. The CDR3 bases are TGCGCCAGCAGCTTGGTTAAGCGGGACCCTCCCTACGAGCAGTACTTC.

The V call is TRBV6-1, the J call TRBJ2-7; TRBD1 is a possible D gene (5 bases). The CDR3 is 13 amino acids. Per the germline V gene, CDR1 is MNHNS and CDR2 is SASEGT. The V and J ends lost 4 bases and 3 bases respectively, with 10 bases between them. CDR3 amino acids: CASSGGQNYEQYF. CDR3 nucleotides: TGTGCCAGCAGTGGTGGACAAAACTACGAGCAGTACTTC.

The chain uses TRBV7-2 and TRBJ2-7; D remains ambiguous. Trimming pared 4 bases from V and 0 bases from J, leaving 4 bases between. CDR3 size: 12 residues. CDR1 and CDR2 from the germline V gene are SGHTA and FQGNSA. CDR3 nucleotide sequence: TGTGCCAGCAGCTCGAGCTCCTACGAGCAGTACTTC. It yields the protein CASSSSSYEQYF.

Here the CDR3 reads CASSLNDEHYDNEQFF. The CDR3 DNA reads TGTGCCAGCAGTTTAAACGACGAGCACTACGACAATGAGCAGTTCTTC. V usage is TRBV28 and J usage is TRBJ2-1; D call uncertain. Germline V CDR1 and CDR2: MDHEN, SYDVKM. This CDR3 comprises 16 residues. Trimming cost V 2 bases and J 5 bases, with 16 bases left between them.

The V call is TRBV9, the J call TRBJ2-3, with D possibly being TRBD1 (5 bases). Trimming shortened V by 1 base and J by 0 bases, and 12 bases separated the two germline ends. CDR1 is SGDLS and CDR2 is YYNGEE in the germline V gene. The CDR3 is 16 amino acids. The CDR3 loop reads CASSVSAGISTDTQYF. The CDR3 DNA is TGTGCCAGCAGCGTATCCGCAGGGATCAGCACAGATACGCAGTATTTT.

The chain is built from TRBV6-5 and TRBJ2-5, with D unresolved. The end of the DNA is better explained by TRBJ2-7, so the J call may be wrong. The CDR3 is 14 amino acids. Germline V CDR1 and CDR2: MNHEY, SVGAGI. The CDR3 region is CASRALGRSYEQYF. Here the CDR3 DNA reads TGTGCCAGCAGGGCCCTGGGCAGATCCTACGAGCAGTACTTC.

V usage is TRBV19 and J usage is TRBJ2-5; possibly TRBD2 for D (6 bases). The CDR3 spans 15 residues. Germline lookup yields CDR1 LNHDA and CDR2 SQIVND (reference sequence). Trimming stripped 5 bases from V and 5 bases from J, with 18 bases between. The CDR3 DNA reads as TGTGCCAGTAGTTCCTCTATGACTAGTATGGAGACCCAGTACTTC. Encoded protein: CASSSSMTSMETQYF.

The chain couples TRBV13 to TRBJ2-3; D may be TRBD2 (5 bases). CDR1 is PRHDT and CDR2 is FYEKMQ in the germline V gene (reference sequence). The V gene lost 2 bases and the J gene lost 7 bases, with 10 bases spanning the gap. This CDR3 spans 13 amino acids. The CDR3, as DNA: TGTGCCAGCAGCTTACCAGGAGGTAATACGCAGTATTTT. It translates to CASSLPGGNTQYF.

In its sample, this clone was seen once. CDR3 nucleotides: TGCGCCAGCAGCCAAGCTCGTAACTATGGCTACACCTTC. Amino acid sequence: CASSQARNYGYTF. The V gene is TRBV4-1, the J gene TRBJ1-2; the D is unclear. Trimming stripped 1 base from V and 1 base from J, with 4 bases between. Germline V CDR1 and CDR2: MGHRA, YSYEKL. This CDR3 region has 13 residues.

The chain is built from TRBV9 and TRBJ2-4; maybe TRBD2 (6 bases). V lost 0 bases and J lost 5, with 12 bases in between. Per the germline V gene, CDR1 is SGDLS and CDR2 is YYNGEE. The CDR3 runs to 15 residues. The CDR3 nucleotides read TGTGCCAGCAGCGTAGGTGGAGGGTTGGAAAACATTCAGTACTTC. This gives the protein CASSVGGGLENIQYF.

CDR3 loop: CASSQADEAGARGNTIYF. CDR3 nucleotides: TGTGCCAGCAGCCAGGCCGACGAAGCTGGGGCTAGAGGAAACACCATATATTTT. The J gene is TRBJ1-3, the V gene TRBV4-2; the D gene is possibly TRBD1 (5 bases). The CDR3 loop spans 18 amino acids. Between the trimmed V and J ends, which lost 3 bases and 4 bases, there was a span of 22 bases. Germline CDR1 reads LGHNA; CDR2 reads YNFKEQ.

The chain recombines TRBV5-4 with TRBJ2-7; 11 nucleotides match TRBD2. CDR1 and CDR2 from the germline V gene are SGHNT and YYREEE (reference sequence). The CDR3 spans 15 residues. With 4 bases clipped from V and 3 bases from J, the junction kept 6 bases outside the gene matches. The CDR3 region is CASSGLAGGYYEQYF. CDR3 bases: TGTGCCAGCAGCGGGTTAGCGGGAGGGTACTACGAGCAGTACTTC.

The chain carries TRBV11-3 and TRBJ2-7, with 11 bases identical to TRBD1. The J segment lost 6 bases and the V segment lost 3 bases, leaving 4 bases of the junction unmatched. There are 14 residues in the CDR3. The V gene's germline CDR1 is SGHNT and CDR2 YENEEA. CDR3 loop: CASSFGTGGAEQYF. The CDR3 nucleotides read TGTGCCAGCAGCTTCGGGACAGGGGGTGCCGAGCAGTACTTC.

This clone was seen a few times. The chain couples TRBV19 to TRBJ1-1; 7 bases fit TRBD1. Germline CDR1 and CDR2: LNHDA and SQIVND (reference sequence). CDR3 size: 13 residues. The ends lost 9 bases at V and 3 bases at J; junction bases unmatched: 7. In nucleotides, the CDR3 is TGTGCCAGCGGTAAACAGGGGTACACTGAAGCTTTCTTT. Translation: CASGKQGYTEAFF.

The V call is TRBV2, the J call TRBJ2-7; D possibly corresponds to TRBD1 (5 bases). The CDR3 runs to 15 residues. Germline CDR1 reads SNHLY; CDR2 reads FYNNEI. The V end lost 9 bases, the J end lost 2 bases, and 20 bases lay between the germline ends. The CDR3 spells CARKRPVETAYEQYF. The DNA of the CDR3 is TGTGCCAGGAAAAGGCCGGTAGAGACAGCCTACGAGCAGTACTTC.

The chain combines TRBV5-4 with TRBJ2-1; 16 bases are a match to TRBD2. The germline CDR1 and CDR2 sequences are SGHNT and YYREEE (reference sequence). The CDR3 extends over 16 amino acids. Germline trimming cut 3 bases from V and 8 bases from J; bases unmatched to any gene: 5. The CDR3 loop is CASSSGTSGRVDEQFF. The CDR3 DNA reads as TGTGCCAGCAGCTCCGGGACTAGCGGGAGGGTGGATGAGCAGTTCTTC.

The chain recombines TRBV6-5 with TRBJ2-2; D may be TRBD1 (6 bases). In germline, CDR1 is MNHEY, CDR2 SVGAGI. V gave up 2 bases and J gave up 1 base, with 8 bases separating them. This CDR3 comprises 15 residues. In DNA form, the CDR3 reads TGTGCCAGCAGTTACGACAGGTTGAACACCGGGGAGCTGTTTTTT. As protein: CASSYDRLNTGELFF.

The chain is built from TRBV4-3 and TRBJ2-2; a weak D match, TRBD2 (5 bases). CDR1 and CDR2 from the germline V gene are LGHNA and YSLEER. V was pared by 4 bases and J by 2 bases, with 17 bases between. The CDR3 covers 17 residues. CDR3 region: CASSPYRLRGNTGELFF. The CDR3 nucleotides read TGCGCCAGCAGCCCCTACCGACTACGCGGAAACACCGGGGAGCTGTTTTTT.

This clone occurred once. This chain joins TRBV10-1 and TRBJ2-1, with 15 bases matching TRBD2. The J segment lost 2 bases and the V segment lost 4 bases, leaving 9 bases of the junction unmatched. Germline CDR1 and CDR2: WNHNN and SYGVQD (reference sequence). The CDR3 runs 19 residues. CDR3 DNA sequence: TGCGCCAGCAGTGGGTCCGGGACTAGCGGGAGGTACACCTACAATGAGCAGTTCTTC. Amino acids: CASSGSGTSGRYTYNEQFF.

This clone was counted only a few times. This sequence joins TRBV4-2 and TRBJ2-3, with 7 bases that match TRBD1. V was clipped by 5 bases and J by 0 bases; unmatched bases: 5. The CDR3 extends over 15 amino acids. CDR1 is LGHNA and CDR2 is YNFKEQ in the germline V gene. CDR3 loop: CASSWGTASTDTQYF. CDR3 sequence (DNA): TGTGCCAGCAGCTGGGGGACAGCTAGCACAGATACGCAGTATTTT.